Listed here is a single TCR beta chain. The sample originates from a study of blood T cell repertoires in COVID-19. Generated by immunoSEQ multiplex PCR, the TCRdb table keeps only in-frame clones and is missing some. This table has some 230,000 clones, 80% to 90% appearing once. The CDR3 runs to 18 residues. V was clipped by 4 bases and J by 3 bases, with 21 bases between them. Germline CDR1 SNHLY, CDR2 FYNNEI. The receptor was isolated from a woman between 18 and 30 years old in a cohort exposed to, infected with or recovered from COVID-19 (not recorded which). This chain uses TRBV2 with TRBJ1-4; D unresolved. Source material: PBMCs or T cells enriched from blood (not recorded which). The CDR3 region has the DNA TGTGCCAGCAGTGCGCGCTGGGCAGTCTCTTCGGCTAATGAAAAACTGTTTTTT. Translation gives CASSARWAVSSANEKLFF.